The present T cell receptor (beta chain) was sequenced within a study of human T cells and chemical hapten exposure. The CDR3 spans 13 residues. Trimming cost V 2 bases and J 5 bases, with 7 bases left between them. The germline CDR1 and CDR2 sequences are ENHRY and SYGVKD. The table lists this clonotype with many counts. Individual cDNA molecules had unique molecular identifiers attached to them by the library. TCRdb re-called the RACE reads through MiXCR, storing one row per CDR3 protein. In the table there are some 74,000 distinct CDR3 sequences, about 15% of which are singletons. This sample's time point: pre-sensitization, week 0. As to treatment: therapeutic diphenylcyclopropenone sensitization with weekly scalp DPC. Staff drew blood before applying each patch test.

This clonotype was obtained from a woman between 45 and 65 years old with alopecia areata. Some clones in this sample may be carry-over from other donors' samples. This chain connects TRBV10-3 to TRBJ2-1, with D possibly matching TRBD1 (5 bases). The sample here was whole blood, taken in connection with sensitization to the hapten diphenylcyclopropenone (DPC). CDR3 residues: CAISERGNNEQFF. In DNA, the CDR3 is TGTGCCATCAGTGAGAGGGGCAACAATGAGCAGTTCTTC.